Following are 28 T cell receptor beta chains from one sample sequenced in a study of cytomegalovirus exposure and HLA in healthy donors. Primers for the PCR totalled 60 Vbeta and 13 Jbeta. Using immunoSEQ multiplex PCR, the repertoire was profiled, and TCRdb retains in-frame clones only, with some absent. The top ten clones hold approximately 2.3% of a sample with roughly 170,000 clones, roughly 75% of them seen once. The sample comprised PBMCs. Receptor source: a female donor in good health and CMV-seronegative.

This chain uses TRBV6-5 with TRBJ1-2; D is possibly TRBD1 (6 bases). Germline V gives CDR1 MNHEY, CDR2 SVGAGI. V lost 6 bases to trimming and J lost 3 bases, with 17 bases between them. The CDR3 has 15 amino acids. In nucleotides, the CDR3 is TGTGCCAGCAGCCTTACAAAACAGGGCCACTATGGCTACACCTTC. Residues: CASSLTKQGHYGYTF.

The chain uses TRBV6-6 and TRBJ1-1, with TRBD1 matching 10 bases. V lost 11 bases, J lost 6 bases, and 6 bases stayed unmatched. Per germline, CDR1 MNHNY and CDR2 SVGAGI (reference sequence). The CDR3 covers 12 residues. The CDR3 DNA reads TGTGCCGGTTGGGACAGGGGCTCTGAAGCTTTCTTT. Amino acids: CAGWDRGSEAFF.

The gene calls are TRBV7-9 and TRBJ2-1, with D hard to call. This CDR3 has 13 amino acids. The germline CDR1 and CDR2 sequences are SEHNR and FQNEAQ (reference sequence). V lost 1 base and J lost 7, with 8 bases in between. CDR3 bases: TGTGCCAGCAGCTTAGGATTCCAGAATGAGCAGTTCTTC. Protein: CASSLGFQNEQFF.

The chain joins TRBV11-2 to TRBJ2-5; tentatively, D is TRBD2 (5 bases). Germline-derived CDR1 and CDR2 are SGHAT and FQNNGV. This CDR3 contains 16 residues. V was shortened by 5 bases and J by 5 bases, with 21 bases between the two germline ends. CDR3 residues: CASSPTSGRPEETQYF. In DNA form, the CDR3 reads TGTGCCAGCAGCCCGACCAGCGGACGCCCTGAGGAGACCCAGTACTTC.

The genes are TRBV27 and TRBJ2-7; maybe TRBD1 (5 bases). The CDR3 runs 15 residues. Germline V gene sequence: CDR1 MNHEY, CDR2 SMNVEV (reference sequence). The ends were cut back, 8 bases at V and 2 bases at J, with 19 bases in the middle. CDR3 region: CASGRRRQIAYEQYF. As DNA, the CDR3 is TGTGCCAGCGGACGGCGCCGACAGATAGCCTACGAGCAGTACTTC.

The chain links TRBV13 to TRBJ2-7; a possible D gene is TRBD1 (6 bases). This CDR3 is 14 amino acids long. Germline V gene sequence: CDR1 PRHDT, CDR2 FYEKMQ (reference sequence). Trimming shortened V by 5 bases and J by 4 bases, and 15 bases separated the two germline ends. The CDR3 coding sequence is TGTGCCAGCAGCAGAGGGGGAATGGGGTACGAGCAGTACTTC. The encoded protein is CASSRGGMGYEQYF.

This chain links TRBV27 with TRBJ2-5, with TRBD2 identical over 9 bases. V lost 4 bases, J lost 3 bases, and 6 bases stayed unmatched. The germline V gene encodes CDR1 MNHEY and CDR2 SMNVEV (reference sequence). The CDR3 consists of 15 residues. As DNA, the CDR3 is TGTGCCAGCAGTTCCCAGCGGGGGGCTAAAGAGACCCAGTACTTC. Protein: CASSSQRGAKETQYF.

This chain links TRBV11-2 with TRBJ2-3; possible D gene TRBD1, 6 bases. Trimming stripped 5 bases from V and 5 bases from J, with 20 bases between. CDR1 SGHAT and CDR2 FQNNGV come from the germline V gene. CDR3 size: 16 residues. CDR3 sequence: CASSEGGRGTGDTQYF. The CDR3 DNA sequence: TGTGCCAGCAGCGAAGGTGGCAGGGGTACGGGAGATACGCAGTATTTT. Combining the CDR3 with reference TRBV11-2 and TRBJ2-3 gives the whole variable domain EAGVAQSPRYKIIEKRQSVAFWCNPISGHATLYWYQQILGQGPKLLIQFQNNGVVDDSQLPKDRFSAERLKGVDSTLKIQPAKLEDSAVYLCASSEGGRGTGDTQYFGPGTRLTVL.

The chain links TRBV29-1 to TRBJ2-4, with D perhaps TRBD2 (7 bases). Trimming took 4 bases from V and 7 from J, leaving 20 bases between them. The CDR3 has 15 residues. Germline V lookup: CDR1 SQVTM, CDR2 ANQGSEA. CDR3 sequence (DNA): TGCAGCGTTGGGTTTCAGGGGAGGGAAGAGAACATTCAGTACTTC. It yields the protein CSVGFQGREENIQYF. Combining the CDR3 with reference TRBV29-1 and TRBJ2-4 gives the whole variable domain SAVISQKPSRDICQRGTSLTIQCQVDSQVTMMFWYRQQPGQSLTLIATANQGSEATYESGFVIDKFPISRPNLTFSTLTVSNMSPEDSSIYLCSVGFQGREENIQYFGAGTRLSVL.

This clone was observed a single time. The CDR3 DNA sequence: TGTGCCAGTAGTTTAGGGGCACAGCCCCAGCATTTT. It encodes CASSLGAQPQHF. The chain has TRBV19 and TRBJ1-5, with D possibly TRBD1 on 5 matching bases. The CDR3 length is 12 residues. Germline V gene sequence: CDR1 LNHDA, CDR2 SQIVND (reference sequence). Between the trimmed V and J ends, which lost 5 bases and 7 bases, there was a span of 9 bases.

This sequence joins TRBV5-5 and TRBJ1-1, with 7 bases lining up with TRBD1. CDR1 SGHKS and CDR2 YYEKEE come from the germline V gene (reference sequence). J gave up 2 bases and V 4 bases, and 8 bases lay outside the gene matches. CDR3 length: 15 residues. The CDR3 DNA is TGTGCCAGCAGCCCCGGAGGGGGCGGAAACACTGAAGCTTTCTTT. Amino acid sequence: CASSPGGGGNTEAFF.

This clone was counted between two and nine times. The chain has TRBV28 and TRBJ1-2; 11 bases are a match to TRBD1. The CDR3 is 14 residues long. V trimming: 6 bases; J trimming: 7 bases; junction bases outside the gene matches: 7. CDR1 is MDHEN, CDR2 SYDVKM, per germline. The CDR3 sequence: CASRAGTGGFGYTF. The CDR3 DNA reads as TGTGCCAGCAGGGCCGGGACAGGGGGGTTTGGCTACACCTTC.

The gene calls are TRBV9 and TRBJ2-1; TRBD2 agrees at 12 bases. The CDR3 spans 16 residues. Germline V lookup: CDR1 SGDLS, CDR2 YYNGEE. J gave up 5 bases and V 0 bases, and 3 bases lay outside the gene matches. The CDR3 spells CASSVVLAGGDNEQFF. DNA of the CDR3: TGTGCCAGCAGCGTAGTTCTAGCGGGGGGGGACAATGAGCAGTTCTTC.

The chain has TRBV5-1 and TRBJ2-1; tentative D call: TRBD2 (5 bases). Trimming left V 8 bases short and J 0 bases short, with 21 bases between. Germline-derived CDR1 and CDR2 are SGHRS and YFSETQ. The CDR3 contains 17 residues. CDR3 in DNA: TGCGCCAGGTCCTGGAGTTCGACTAAGAGCTCCTACAATGAGCAGTTCTTC. Amino acid sequence: CARSWSSTKSSYNEQFF.

Sample share makes this clone medium-sized (0.01 to 0.1%). V and J are TRBV6-5 and TRBJ2-7, with D possibly TRBD1 on 6 matching bases. The CDR3 extends over 13 amino acids. CDR1 is MNHEY and CDR2 is SVGAGI in the germline V gene. V dropped 6 bases and J dropped 0 bases, with 9 bases sitting between them. CDR3 amino acids: CASRHRDSYEQYF. The CDR3 bases are TGTGCCAGCAGGCACAGGGACTCCTACGAGCAGTACTTC.

The chain links TRBV6-6 to TRBJ2-3, with 10 nucleotides matching TRBD1. This CDR3 contains 14 residues. Germline V gives CDR1 MNHNY, CDR2 SVGAGI (reference sequence). V dropped 6 bases and J dropped 4; count of bases not matched to a gene: 4. The CDR3 DNA follows: TGTGCCAGCAGGGGACAGGGGTCGGCAGATACGCAGTATTTT. Its protein product is CASRGQGSADTQYF.

The chain combines TRBV4-2 with TRBJ2-6, with no clear D. Trimming cost V 1 base and J 0 bases, with 4 bases left between them. The CDR3 is 15 amino acids. Germline V gene lookup returns CDR1 LGHNA and CDR2 YNFKEQ. The CDR3 DNA reads as TGTGCCAGCAGCCAAGCGAGCTCTGGGGCCAACGTCCTGACTTTC. Its translation is CASSQASSGANVLTF.

This sequence joins TRBV7-2 and TRBJ2-7; 9 bases align to TRBD1. The CDR3 has 16 amino acids. After removal of 8 bases from V and 3 bases from J, the junction contained 14 bases not matched to a gene. Germline loops: CDR1 SGHTA, CDR2 FQGNSA. The CDR3 DNA is TGTGCCAGCTGCCTGGTTTCACTGACAGGGGGCTACGAGCAGTACTTC. This encodes CASCLVSLTGGYEQYF.

This clone has only one observation. This rearrangement joins TRBV14 to TRBJ2-1; weak D call: TRBD2 (6 bases). The CDR3 spans 12 residues. Trimming left V 5 bases short and J 8 bases short, with 10 bases between. Per the germline V gene, CDR1 is SGHDN and CDR2 is FVKESK. The CDR3 here is CASSGDWDEQFF. The CDR3 nucleotides are TGTGCCAGCAGCGGGGACTGGGATGAGCAGTTCTTC.

The chain uses TRBV7-8 and TRBJ2-4, with TRBD2 identical over 10 bases. V trimming: 5 bases; J trimming: 6 bases; junction bases outside the gene matches: 7. This CDR3 comprises 15 residues. From germline, CDR1 is SGHVS and CDR2 FQNEAQ. The CDR3 reads CASSITRTSGNIQYF. The CDR3, as DNA: TGTGCCAGCAGCATTACACGGACTAGCGGAAACATTCAGTACTTC.

This chain joins TRBV25-1 and TRBJ2-2; TRBD1 is a possible D gene (6 bases). The CDR3 spans 14 residues. The V end was cut by 7 bases, the J end by 6 bases, with 15 bases between. CDR1 and CDR2 (germline): MGHDK, SYGVNS. The CDR3 DNA is TGTGCCAGCACGGGCAGGGGAACTTCCGGGGAGCTGTTTTTT. Protein: CASTGRGTSGELFF. Drawing the rest from reference TRBV25-1 and TRBJ2-2, the complete variable domain is EADIYQTPRYLVIGTGKKITLECSQTMGHDKMYWYQQDPGMELHLIHYSYGVNSTEKGDLSSESTVSRIRTEHFPLTLESARPSHTSQYLCASTGRGTSGELFFGEGSRLTVL.

The CDR3 DNA reads as TGTGCCAGCAGTCAAACAGGGGAGGCGACTGAAGCTTTCTTT. This codes for CASSQTGEATEAFF. V is TRBV6-5 and J is TRBJ1-1, with TRBD1 matching over 7 bases. The germline V gene has CDR1 MNHEY and CDR2 SVGAGI. Trimming took 5 bases from V and 5 from J; bases not matched to a gene: 8. This CDR3 has 14 amino acids.

The chain uses TRBV9 and TRBJ1-2, with D maybe TRBD1 (5 bases). Germline assignment: CDR1 SGDLS and CDR2 YYNGEE. This CDR3 has 15 residues. Trimming took 0 bases from V and 2 from J, leaving 11 bases between them. CDR3 bases: TGTGCCAGCAGCGTAGTGGGGGGGTTGAACTATGGCTACACCTTC. Its translation: CASSVVGGLNYGYTF.

The chain joins TRBV4-2 to TRBJ2-3; possible D gene TRBD2, 6 bases. V lost 3 bases and J lost 7, with 8 bases in between. CDR3 length equals 12 residues. Germline V CDR1 and CDR2: LGHNA, YNFKEQ. In DNA, the CDR3 is TGTGCCAGCAGCCAGACTAGTTATACGCAGTATTTT. This gives the protein CASSQTSYTQYF.

This clone was observed a few times. The rearrangement links TRBV27 to TRBJ1-4, with 8 bases lining up with TRBD1. Trimming cost V 4 bases and J 8 bases; bases outside gene matches: 6. Germline V lookup: CDR1 MNHEY, CDR2 SMNVEV (reference sequence). The CDR3 totals 14 residues. The CDR3 nucleotides are TGTGCCAGCAGTTCCAGGACAGGGAACGAAAAACTGTTTTTT. It translates to CASSSRTGNEKLFF.

The chain couples TRBV15 to TRBJ2-2; D is uncertain. V was shortened by 5 bases and J by 6 bases, with 10 bases between the two germline ends. The germline V gene encodes CDR1 LNHNV and CDR2 YYDKDF (reference sequence). The CDR3 is 13 residues long. CDR3 in amino acids: CATSDKPAGELFF. The CDR3 DNA follows: TGTGCCACCAGCGACAAACCCGCCGGGGAGCTGTTTTTT.

This chain links TRBV27 with TRBJ2-6; D unclear. Trimming removed 0 bases at V and 4 bases at J, with 10 bases between. This CDR3 has 16 residues. Germline V gives CDR1 MNHEY, CDR2 SMNVEV (reference sequence). The CDR3 reads CASSLSISAGANVLTF. CDR3 sequence (DNA): TGTGCCAGCAGTTTATCGATTAGTGCCGGGGCCAACGTCCTGACTTTC.

V is TRBV7-2 and J is TRBJ2-1; 9 bases match TRBD1. This CDR3 spans 13 amino acids. The germline V gene has CDR1 SGHTA and CDR2 FQGNSA. The V segment lost 6 bases and the J segment 10 bases; nucleotides outside the gene matches: 7. This chain's CDR3 is CASSYRGRMEQFF. Written as DNA, the CDR3 is TGTGCCAGCAGTTACAGGGGGCGCATGGAGCAGTTCTTC.